The rows below give T cell receptor beta chains drawn from one sample of a study of blood T cells in healthy people across ages. Each CDR3 protein is one row after TCRdb ran MiXCR on the 5' RACE reads. The sample consists of a few hundred thousand distinct CDR3 sequences, about 26% of them appearing once. Sequencing was performed on blood. These receptors all come from a woman in her 70s in good health. Each CDR3 is given with its conserved first and last residue. The D gene is left open where the match is weak. Clone size, where shown, is once, few, many, or a class for clones that have expanded.

v_call	clone_size	j_call	d_call	cdr3_aa	cdr3_nt
TRBV20-1	few	TRBJ1-6	TRBD1	CSARERRGDRPSSPLHF	TGCAGTGCTAGAGAGCGAAGGGGGGACAGGCCCAGTTCACCCCTCCACTTT
TRBV21-1	NA	TRBJ1-2	NA	CASSQGAKYGYTF	TGTGCCAGCAGCCAGGGGGCGAAATATGGCTACACCTTC
TRBV5-1	NA	TRBJ1-3	NA	CASSLTPTTVYSGNTIYF	TGCGCCAGCAGCTTAACCCCCACGACAGTCTACTCTGGAAACACCATATATTTT
TRBV20-1	NA	TRBJ2-4	TRBD1	CSVPGQVIGIQYF	TGCAGTGTCCCGGGACAGGTTATAGGGATTCAGTACTTC
TRBV4-3	NA	TRBJ1-2	NA	CASSQEAKANYGYAF	TGCGCCAGCAGCCAAGAAGCGAAGGCTAACTATGGCTACGCCTTC
TRBV20-1	NA	TRBJ2-1	NA	CSPLAFTGSTEQFF	TGCAGTCCGCTAGCCTTTACGGGCTCAACCGAGCAGTTCTTC
TRBV4-3	NA	TRBJ1-6	NA	CASSRHQQGSYNSPLHF	TGCGCCAGCAGCCGGCATCAACAGGGCTCCTATAATTCACCCCTCCACTTT
TRBV2	few	TRBJ1-2	NA	CASTRGGLTANYGYTF	TGTGCCAGCACCCGGGGGGGCCTTACAGCTAACTATGGCTACACCTTC
TRBV6-6	few	TRBJ2-3	TRBD2	CASSRGLAGGPADTQYF	TGTGCCAGCAGTAGAGGACTAGCGGGGGGGCCGGCAGATACGCAGTATTTT
TRBV24-1	NA	TRBJ2-7	NA	CATSERDGGGNEQYF	TGTGCCACCAGTGAACGGGACGGCGGTGGAAACGAGCAGTACTTC
TRBV7-8	few	TRBJ2-1	NA	CASSFGEDSSNEQFF	TGTGCCAGCAGCTTTGGGGAGGACAGCTCAAATGAGCAGTTCTTC
TRBV18	few	TRBJ1-4	NA	CASSRGTNEKLFF	TGTGCCAGCTCACGGGGAACTAATGAAAAACTGTTTTTT
TRBV7-2	NA	TRBJ2-3	TRBD2	CASSLTFSGGTDTQYF	TGTGCCAGCAGCTTAACCTTTAGCGGGGGCACAGATACGCAGTATTTT
TRBV5-1	few	TRBJ2-1	NA	CASSAGDRYDEQFF	TGCGCCAGCAGCGCGGGGGACAGGTACGATGAGCAGTTCTTC
TRBV9	NA	TRBJ2-1	NA	CASSVAYNEQFF	TGTGCCAGCAGCGTAGCCTACAATGAGCAGTTCTTC
TRBV4-2	NA	TRBJ2-7	TRBD2	CASSQGSGTSGYEQYF	TGTGCCAGCAGTCAAGGATCCGGGACTAGCGGCTACGAGCAGTACTTC
TRBV18	few	TRBJ2-7	NA	CASSTISYEQYF	TGTGCCAGCTCAACAATCTCCTACGAGCAGTACTTC
TRBV7-9	NA	TRBJ2-5	NA	CASSFRERETQYF	TGTGCCAGCAGCTTCCGGGAGCGAGAGACCCAGTACTTC
TRBV12-3/TRBV12-4	few	TRBJ2-2	NA	CASSPGLANTGELFF	TGTGCCAGCAGTCCGGGGCTGGCGAACACCGGGGAGCTGTTTTTT
TRBV29-1	few	TRBJ2-5	NA	CSVEGPWDLFF	TGCAGCGTTGAAGGTCCGTGGGATCTGTTCTTC
TRBV6-2/TRBV6-3	few	TRBJ1-2	NA	CASTKRSSPNYGYTF	TGTGCCAGCACCAAAAGGTCCAGCCCAAACTATGGCTACACCTTC
TRBV5-1	NA	TRBJ1-6	NA	CASSLYAEPTFSPLHF	TGCGCCAGCAGCTTGTACGCAGAACCGACATTTTCACCCCTCCACTTT
TRBV12-3/TRBV12-4	few	TRBJ2-5	NA	CASSLGTLGQETQYF	TGTGCCAGCAGTCTCGGGACCCTAGGGCAAGAGACCCAGTACTTC
TRBV20-1	NA	TRBJ1-1	TRBD1	CSARATGAWNTEAFF	TGCAGTGCTAGAGCGACAGGGGCTTGGAACACTGAAGCTTTCTTT
TRBV20-1	few	TRBJ2-7	TRBD1	CSATNRGFYEQYF	TGCAGTGCTACAAACAGGGGCTTCTACGAGCAGTACTTC
TRBV19	NA	TRBJ2-1	NA	CASSGRPAPSSYNEQFF	TGTGCCAGTAGCGGCCGTCCAGCCCCTAGCTCCTACAATGAGCAGTTCTTC
TRBV11-3	NA	TRBJ2-1	NA	CASSQDISYNEQFF	TGTGCCAGCAGCCAAGACATCTCCTACAATGAGCAGTTCTTC
TRBV28	NA	TRBJ2-7	TRBD1	CASSTRTGTLYEQYF	TGTGCCAGCAGTACTAGGACAGGGACCCTCTACGAGCAGTACTTC
TRBV20-1	NA	TRBJ2-1	NA	CSARDLGQEREQFF	TGCAGTGCTAGAGATCTGGGCCAGGAGCGGGAGCAGTTCTTC
TRBV13	few	TRBJ1-1	NA	CASSSTGPTEAFF	TGTGCCAGCAGCTCAACAGGGCCCACTGAAGCTTTCTTT
TRBV6-2/TRBV6-3	NA	TRBJ1-1	NA	CASSSYPQGAFF	TGTGCCAGCAGCTCTTATCCCCAAGGAGCTTTCTTT
TRBV2	once	TRBJ2-7	NA	CASGQSGGTEQYF	TGTGCCAGCGGACAAAGTGGGGGGACCGAGCAGTACTTC
TRBV4-3	NA	TRBJ1-5	NA	CASSQDRTLQPQHF	TGCGCCAGCAGCCAAGATAGGACGCTTCAGCCCCAGCATTTT
TRBV5-1	NA	TRBJ2-5	TRBD1	CASSRGQVQETQYF	TGCGCCAGCAGCCGGGGACAGGTCCAAGAGACCCAGTACTTC
TRBV5-1	many	TRBJ2-7	NA	CASSHHRDFGLEQYF	TGCGCCAGCAGCCATCACAGGGATTTCGGACTCGAGCAGTACTTC
TRBV4-3	NA	TRBJ1-1	TRBD1	CASSLGQGAWTEAFF	TGCGCCAGCAGCCTCGGACAGGGGGCCTGGACTGAAGCTTTCTTT
TRBV5-1	few	TRBJ1-1	NA	CASSLMSAAEAFF	TGCGCCAGCAGCTTGATGTCAGCCGCTGAAGCTTTCTTT
TRBV29-1	NA	TRBJ2-5	NA	CSVDPGEETQYF	TGCAGCGTTGATCCAGGGGAAGAGACCCAGTACTTC
TRBV6-5	NA	TRBJ2-5	NA	CASSYSLDSTSRETQYF	TGTGCCAGCAGTTACTCACTGGACAGTACCTCAAGGGAGACCCAGTACTTC
TRBV20-1	NA	TRBJ2-2	TRBD2	CSAAPGGMNTGELFF	TGCAGTGCCGCTCCCGGGGGGATGAACACCGGGGAGCTGTTTTTT
TRBV20-1	NA	TRBJ2-3	TRBD2	CSVRVAGSTDTQYF	TGCAGTGTGAGAGTAGCGGGGAGCACAGATACGCAGTATTTT